The clone carrying this T cell receptor beta chain was observed a single time. These data originate in a study of blood T cell repertoires in COVID-19. Overall study context: From T cells, B-cell-depleted T cells, or PBMCs came the material, which was cDNA or gDNA.

This study enrolled people aged about 18 to 100 from around 25 US geographic areas. In assigning cohorts, the study relied on participant-reported clinical history. Using immunoSEQ multiplex PCR, the repertoire was profiled, and TCRdb retains in-frame clones only, with some absent. The data show hundreds of thousands of clones, almost 85% seen once. Trimming removed 5 bases at V and 4 bases at J, with 8 bases between. The CDR3 covers 12 residues. Per germline, CDR1 SGHTA and CDR2 FQGNSA. The sequence derives from a woman between 50 and 59 years old with acute COVID-19. Sequencing was carried out using PBMCs or T cells enriched from blood (not recorded which). The chain combines TRBV7-2 with TRBJ1-2; the D is unclear. The chain's CDR3 is CASSPGIYGYTF. The CDR3 DNA follows: TGTGCCAGCAGCCCAGGTATCTATGGCTACACCTTC.